This TCR beta chain is from a study of response to subunit inactivated influenza vaccine. In its sample, this clonotype was seen many times. As yet, its antigen is unknown. Germline CDR1 is SQVTM and CDR2 is ANQGSEA. The CDR3 totals 13 residues. The V segment lost 4 bases and the J segment 3 bases; nucleotides outside the gene matches: 6. TCRdb itself ran the RT-PCR reads through MiXCR, one entry per CDR3 protein. The table has fewer than 200,000 distinct CDR3 sequences, about 9% seen once. Study-level results: New T cells are recruited in small numbers by each seasonal influenza vaccination, according to the authors' suggestion.

The chain uses TRBV29-1 and TRBJ2-7, with 7 nucleotides matching TRBD1. Sequencing was performed on non-naive T cells sorted from PBMCs, taken on the day of vaccination. This clonotype was obtained from a man aged 50 to 60 who received an inactivated influenza vaccine. In DNA, the CDR3 is TGCAGCGTTGTCGCCGACAGGGTCTACGAGCAGTACTTC. This codes for CSVVADRVYEQYF.